This TCR beta chain was retrieved from a study of identical twins. Regarding this clonotype: The antigen remains undetermined.

Study-wide points: Compared with unrelated sharing, twin-shared out-of-frame alpha sequences had more low-probability sequences. Beta clonotypes that were abundant in cord blood contained fewer insertions, a pattern absent from memory repertoires.

One entry per CDR3 protein, called by TCRdb with MiXCR from the 5' RACE reads. The sample records 500,000 or so distinct CDR3 sequences, around 20% being singletons. From germline, CDR1 is SQVTM and CDR2 ANQGSEA. With 2 bases clipped from V and 4 bases from J, the junction kept 7 bases outside the gene matches. This CDR3 region has 15 residues. The data were also submitted as part of a second study, on T cells expressing NK-cell markers. This second study says: The use of an anti-gamma-delta TCR antibody, which was added in several experiments, restricted sorting to T cells expressing alpha-beta TCR. Of the CD8+ T cell pool in 5 to 7 donors, about 1.0-8% was accounted for by dominant NKG2C+ clonotypes.

This TCR was recovered from a woman under 30 in good health. The chain couples TRBV29-1 to TRBJ2-3, with 9 bases lining up with TRBD2. The material sequenced was CD4+ T cells sorted from blood. The CDR3 loop is CSVELLAGPADTQYF. The CDR3 nucleotides are TGCAGCGTTGAACTGCTAGCGGGACCCGCAGATACGCAGTATTTT.